The rows below give T cell receptor beta chains drawn from one sample of a study of T cells in tumors after PD-1 blockade. Generated by immunoSEQ multiplex PCR, the TCRdb table keeps only in-frame clones and is missing some. This sample has 54,000 or so clones, with around 77% found just once. The specimen comprised PBMCs, sampled before anti-PD-1 treatment. The source of these receptors is a human donor with basal cell carcinoma. The CDR3 runs from the conserved cysteine through the conserved F or W. A D gene is named only where the DNA matches it firmly. Rows may omit the clone size; those that give it use once, few, many or a size class.

v_gene	abundance	len	d_gene	j_gene	CDR3aa	CDR3nt
TRBV4-1	-	16	-	TRBJ1-5	CASSQDLPGTVQPQHF	TGCGCCAGCAGCCAAGATTTACCCGGGACGGTACAGCCCCAGCATTTT
TRBV11-3	-	13	TRBD2	TRBJ2-5	CASSLLAGETQYF	TGTGCCAGCAGCTTGCTAGCGGGGGAGACCCAGTACTTC
TRBV6-5	-	14	-	TRBJ1-6	CASKTGPRNSPLHF	TGTGCCAGCAAGACGGGACCCCGAAATTCACCCCTCCACTTT
TRBV6-1	-	13	-	TRBJ1-5	CASSEASNQPQHF	TGTGCCAGCAGTGAAGCGAGCAATCAGCCCCAGCATTTT
TRBV28	once	14	-	TRBJ1-3	CASSPTGPGNTIYF	TGTGCCAGCAGTCCAACAGGGCCGGGAAACACCATATATTTT
TRBV7-9	-	16	TRBD2	TRBJ2-3	CASSFGGLAGTDTQYF	TGTGCCAGCAGCTTTGGCGGACTAGCGGGGACAGATACGCAGTATTTT
TRBV6-5	-	14	-	TRBJ1-3	CASQTAPLGNTIYF	TGTGCCAGCCAGACAGCTCCATTAGGAAACACCATATATTTT
TRBV7-8	-	13	-	TRBJ1-5	CASSLRDSQPQHF	TGTGCCAGCAGCTTAAGAGATTCTCAGCCCCAGCATTTT
TRBV6-6	-	14	-	TRBJ1-1	CASSYRTGNTEAFF	TGTGCCAGCAGTTACCGAACAGGGAACACTGAAGCTTTCTTT
TRBV5-4	few	14	TRBD1	TRBJ2-3	CASSLAGGGNTQYF	TGTGCCAGCAGCTTGGCAGGGGGCGGGAATACGCAGTATTTT
TRBV4-1	-	16	-	TRBJ1-3	CASSPLAGASWNTIYF	TGCGCCAGCAGCCCCCTCGCGGGGGCTTCTTGGAACACCATATATTTT
TRBV18	-	13	-	TRBJ2-6	CASFPGGANVLTF	TGTGCCAGCTTTCCAGGTGGGGCCAACGTCCTGACTTTC
TRBV6-1	-	13	-	TRBJ2-7	CASSEDRGLGQYF	TGTGCCAGCAGTGAAGATCGGGGTTTAGGGCAGTACTTC
TRBV5-1	-	16	-	TRBJ1-5	CASSLDGGSPDQPQHF	TGCGCCAGCAGCTTGGATGGGGGAAGCCCGGATCAGCCCCAGCATTTT
TRBV2	-	12	-	TRBJ1-1	CASSGVLTEAFF	TGTGCCAGCAGTGGGGTCCTAACTGAAGCTTTCTTT
TRBV13	few	15	-	TRBJ2-7	CASSLVGRSLYEQYF	TGTGCCAGCAGCTTAGTTGGACGGAGTCTCTACGAGCAGTACTTC
TRBV5-1	-	13	-	TRBJ1-1	CASRQGGNTEAFF	TGCGCCAGCAGACAAGGGGGGAACACTGAAGCTTTCTTT
TRBV11-3	-	15	-	TRBJ2-1	CASSPGAQGVNEQFF	TGTGCCAGCAGCCCAGGAGCCCAGGGTGTAAATGAGCAGTTCTTC
TRBV5-1	-	12	-	TRBJ1-2	CASGQVENGYTF	TGCGCCAGCGGCCAGGTGGAAAATGGCTACACCTTC
TRBV7-3	once	13	TRBD2	TRBJ2-5	CASSPGRQETQYF	TGTGCCAGCAGCCCCGGGAGGCAAGAGACCCAGTACTTC
TRBV5-1	few	13	-	TRBJ1-2	CASSFKGEQGYTF	TGCGCCAGCAGCTTCAAGGGGGAGCAAGGCTACACCTTC
TRBV19	-	15	TRBD2	TRBJ2-1	CASSRLAGENNEQFF	TGTGCCAGTAGTAGACTAGCGGGGGAGAACAATGAGCAGTTCTTC
TRBV5-5	-	14	-	TRBJ1-2	CASSLSPEGYGYTF	TGTGCCAGCAGCTTGTCCCCGGAGGGGTATGGCTACACCTTC
TRBV5-6	-	17	TRBD1	TRBJ2-2	CASSLGATDRAGGELFF	TGTGCCAGCAGCTTGGGGGCGACAGACAGGGCGGGCGGGGAGCTGTTTTTT
TRBV7-3	-	16	TRBD2	TRBJ2-7	CAPRRSGGACWYEQYF	TGTGCCCCCCGAAGGAGCGGGGGGGCCTGTTGGTACGAGCAGTACTTC
TRBV5-1	few	16	-	TRBJ1-1	CASSLAVGVVNTEAFF	TGCGCCAGCAGCTTGGCCGTTGGGGTAGTGAACACTGAAGCTTTCTTT
TRBV27	-	15	-	TRBJ2-7	CASSPTGAGSYEQYF	TGTGCCAGCAGCCCAACGGGGGCGGGTAGCTACGAGCAGTACTTC
TRBV7-3	-	18	-	TRBJ2-7	CASSRGGERGPRSYEQYF	TGTGCCAGCAGCCGAGGGGGAGAACGAGGGCCGCGTTCCTACGAGCAGTACTTC
TRBV28	-	14	-	TRBJ2-3	CASSLGVRADTQYF	TGTGCCAGCAGTTTGGGGGTTCGGGCAGATACGCAGTATTTT
TRBV3-1/TRBV3-2	-	13	-	TRBJ2-5	CASRQIGQETQYF	TGTGCCAGCAGGCAGATCGGGCAAGAGACCCAGTACTTC
TRBV5-6	-	15	-	TRBJ2-3	CASSFRMRGTDTQYF	TGTGCCAGCAGCTTCCGGATGCGGGGTACAGATACGCAGTATTTT
TRBV6-4	-	14	TRBD2	TRBJ2-3	CASSDFAGADTQYF	TGTGCCAGCAGTGACTTCGCGGGGGCAGATACGCAGTATTTT
TRBV7-2	-	13	TRBD1	TRBJ2-1	CASRRDRENEQFF	TGTGCCAGCAGACGGGACAGGGAAAATGAGCAGTTCTTC
TRBV19	-	15	-	TRBJ1-5	CASIPSGGWNQPQHF	TGTGCCAGTATACCCTCGGGGGGCTGGAATCAGCCCCAGCATTTT
TRBV25-1	once	17	TRBD2	TRBJ2-5	CASSAGTSGRYRETQYF	TGTGCCAGCAGTGCCGGGACTAGCGGGCGCTACCGGGAGACCCAGTACTTC
TRBV4-2	few	16	-	TRBJ2-3	CASSQDPDLLTDTQYF	TGTGCCAGCAGCCAAGACCCGGACTTATTAACAGATACGCAGTATTTT
TRBV5-1	-	15	TRBD1	TRBJ2-7	CASNPGGDRALEQYF	TGCGCCAGCAACCCAGGTGGAGACAGGGCGCTCGAGCAGTACTTC
TRBV5-1	-	15	-	TRBJ2-7	CASSPRTSPSYEQYF	TGCGCCAGCAGCCCGCGGACAAGTCCATCCTACGAGCAGTACTTC
TRBV29-1	many	16	-	TRBJ2-6	CSVQTDLNSGANVLTF	TGCAGCGTTCAAACCGACCTGAACTCTGGGGCCAACGTCCTGACTTTC
TRBV2	-	14	TRBD2	TRBJ2-5	CASVEAGGRETQYF	TGTGCCAGCGTCGAAGCGGGGGGGCGGGAGACCCAGTACTTC
TRBV6-5	-	14	-	TRBJ2-7	CASGMTGVAREQYF	TGTGCCAGCGGCATGACGGGGGTTGCGAGGGAGCAGTACTTC
TRBV3-1/TRBV3-2	-	15	-	TRBJ1-6	CASSQQDGARSPLHF	TGTGCCAGCAGCCAACAAGACGGGGCGAGGTCACCCCTCCACTTT
TRBV19	-	13	-	TRBJ2-3	CASSPRTNVRCYF	TGTGCCAGTAGTCCCCGGACTAACGTAAGATGTTATTTT
TRBV5-4	-	12	-	TRBJ1-1	CASSLPTSEAFF	TGTGCCAGCAGCTTGCCGACGTCTGAAGCTTTCTTT
TRBV27	-	14	-	TRBJ1-6	CASRLRGYNSPLHF	TGTGCCAGCAGGTTAAGGGGTTATAATTCACCCCTCCACTTT
TRBV19	-	16	-	TRBJ1-1	CARRQALRVDITEAFF	TGTGCCAGGAGACAGGCCCTGCGAGTAGATATCACTGAAGCTTTCTTT
TRBV6-5	-	15	-	TRBJ2-3	CASSTLASSTDTQYF	TGTGCCAGCAGTACCTTAGCCTCTAGCACAGATACGCAGTATTTT
TRBV6-5	-	16	TRBD1	TRBJ1-2	CASSYATGFHYYGYTF	TGTGCCAGCAGTTACGCGACAGGGTTTCATTACTATGGCTACACCTTC
TRBV20-1	-	11	-	TRBJ1-4	CSAKVSEKLFF	TGCAGTGCTAAGGTGTCGGAAAAACTGTTTTTT